The 10 T cell receptor beta chains reported below all come from one sample, sequenced in a study of neoadjuvant anti-PD-1 for oral cavity cancer (dated by TCRdb to about 2021). The library was made by the immunoSEQ multiplex PCR assay. Imported from immuneACCESS, the table was reduced by TCRdb to in-frame sequences with V and J called. These copies leave out some clones; in studies compared against another copy, an unresolved V gene accounts for under half, and the cause of the remainder is not known. The table for this sample lists about 15,000 clones; approximately 60% of them were counted only once. Roughly 3.1% of the sample is taken by the ten largest. The time point label corresponds to: before neoadjuvant nivolumab. The specimen was PBMCs, collected before nivolumab (anti-PD-1) treatment. The receptors stem from a person aged 35-79 years with oral cavity squamous cell carcinoma.

The chain couples TRBV7-8 to TRBJ1-4; TRBD1 matches at 8 bases. The V segment lost 6 bases and the J segment 3 bases; nucleotides outside the gene matches: 3. The CDR3 extends over 14 amino acids. Germline CDR1 SGHVS, CDR2 FQNEAQ. CDR3 protein: CASRQTGANEKLFF. For the CDR3, the DNA is TGTGCCAGCAGGCAGACAGGGGCTAATGAAAAACTGTTTTTT.

The rearrangement links TRBV5-1 to TRBJ1-2; 10 nucleotides agree with TRBD1. CDR3 length: 14 residues. The V and J ends lost 4 bases and 4 bases, in that order; junction bases with no gene match: 4. Looked up from germline, CDR1 is SGHRS and CDR2 is YFSETQ. CDR3 loop: CASSETGGGYGYTF. The CDR3 DNA reads TGCGCCAGCAGCGAGACAGGGGGCGGCTATGGCTACACCTTC. Full variable domain (rest looked up from reference TRBV5-1 and TRBJ1-2): KAGVTQTPRYLIKTRGQQVTLSCSPISGHRSVSWYQQTPGQGLQFLFEYFSETQRNKGNFPGRFSGRQFSNSRSEMNVSTLELGDSALYLCASSETGGGYGYTFGSGTRLTVV.

This chain connects TRBV27 to TRBJ2-1, with 10 bases fitting TRBD2. The V gene end was trimmed by 3 bases and the J gene end by 6 bases; junction bases not matched to a gene: 5. CDR1 is MNHEY and CDR2 is SMNVEV in the germline V gene (reference sequence). The CDR3 has 15 amino acids. The CDR3 nucleotides are TGTGCCAGCAGTTTCGAGCTAGCGGGGGCCAATGAGCAGTTCTTC. Translated: CASSFELAGANEQFF.

This clone appeared a few times. This chain links TRBV5-1 with TRBJ1-2; D unresolved. Germline CDR1 reads SGHRS; CDR2 reads YFSETQ. The CDR3 totals 14 residues. V lost 0 bases and J 6 bases, leaving 12 bases between the germline ends. For the CDR3, the DNA is TGCGCCAGCAGCTTGGGAACGTATTCGGATGGCTACACCTTC. Its protein product is CASSLGTYSDGYTF.

V usage is TRBV5-1 and J usage is TRBJ2-3; D is uncertain. Germline values: CDR1 SGHRS, CDR2 YFSETQ. CDR3 length equals 13 residues. V lost 2 bases to trimming and J lost 0 bases, with 4 bases between them. The CDR3 DNA reads as TGCGCCAGCAGCTTCTCTAGCACAGATACGCAGTATTTT. Translating gives CASSFSSTDTQYF.

This clone was seen a handful of times. This chain uses TRBV5-4 with TRBJ2-7; D gene uncertain. Trimming pared 4 bases from V and 4 bases from J, leaving 18 bases between. Germline CDR1 SGHNT, CDR2 YYREEE (reference sequence). The length of the CDR3 is 15 residues. CDR3 protein: CASSPTSNGPYEQYF. The CDR3 DNA sequence: TGTGCCAGCAGCCCAACCTCGAATGGCCCATACGAGCAGTACTTC.

This chain joins TRBV6-5 and TRBJ1-5, with D tentatively TRBD1 (6 bases). This CDR3 has 15 residues. The V gene's germline CDR1 is MNHEY and CDR2 SVGAGI. Trimming removed 2 bases at V and 3 bases at J, with 11 bases between. The CDR3 DNA sequence: TGTGCCAGCAGTTACACAGGGCGGGACAATCAGCCCCAGCATTTT. Amino acids: CASSYTGRDNQPQHF.

This CDR3 reads CASRKIESSYEQYF. The CDR3 nucleotides are TGTGCCAGCAGGAAGATAGAGAGCTCCTACGAGCAGTACTTC. V is TRBV2 and J is TRBJ2-7; no clear D. The germline V gene has CDR1 SNHLY and CDR2 FYNNEI. Trimming stripped 6 bases from V and 0 bases from J, with 12 bases between. There are 14 residues in the CDR3.

The CDR3 coding sequence is TGTGCCAGCAGCCTAATAGCGGGAGATCACGAGCAGTACTTC. It codes for CASSLIAGDHEQYF. V is TRBV7-8 and J is TRBJ2-7; 9 bases line up with TRBD2. Germline V gives CDR1 SGHVS, CDR2 FQNEAQ. V dropped 5 bases and J dropped 5; count of bases not matched to a gene: 7. CDR3 length equals 14 residues. The variable domain in full, with the rest retrieved from reference TRBV7-8 and TRBJ2-7, is GAGVSQSPRYKVAKRGQDVALRCDPISGHVSLFWYQQALGQGPEFLTYFQNEAQLDKSGLPSDRFFAERPEGSVSTLKIQRTQQEDSAVYLCASSLIAGDHEQYFGPGTRLTVT.

V gene TRBV5-1 combines with J gene TRBJ2-3; D might be TRBD2 (6 bases). Germline CDR1 and CDR2: SGHRS and YFSETQ. The CDR3 totals 14 residues. Between the trimmed V and J ends, which lost 4 bases and 6 bases, there was a span of 15 bases. CDR3 DNA: TGCGCCAGCAGCAAGACTAGGGGAATCGATACGCAGTATTTT. Protein sequence: CASSKTRGIDTQYF.